A single T cell receptor (beta chain) is shown here with its context. Its antigen remains unknown. This specimen comes from a study of CXCR3-negative and CXCR3-positive naive CD8 T cells. Overall study results and limits: Cryopreservation partially decreased CXCR3 expression, and most assays used fresh PBMCs. Naive cells with CXCR3 showed TRB CDR3s that were more hydrophobic than those in CXCR3-negative naive cells.

CDR1 KGHDR and CDR2 SFDVKD come from the germline V gene. This CDR3 has 17 residues. In preparing the TRB cDNA libraries, 5' RACE with UMI labels was used. One entry per CDR3 protein, without DNA, is what TCRdb gives after re-calling the 5' RACE reads. In total, the table holds 50,000 or so distinct CDR3 sequences. CD45RO-CCR7+CD27+CD95- characterized naive CD8+ T cells. The chain combines TRBV24-1 with TRBJ2-2; the D gene TCRdb calls, TRBD1, cannot be checked with no DNA. The TCR comes from a human donor in good health. Some clones in this sample may be carry-over from other donors' samples. Sequenced input: naive CXCR3+ CD8+ T cells from blood. The subset denotes: CD45RO-CCR7+CD27+CD95- naive CD8+ T cells expressing CXCR3 (TNR3+). The CDR3 spells CATSDELGRPGTGELFF.